These 10 T cell receptor beta chains came from one sample sequenced in a study of shared clonotypes between healthy human individuals. TCRdb's table, derived via immunoSEQ multiplex PCR, lists solely in-frame clones and lacks some. The table includes approximately 980,000 clones, about 80% detected once. The specimen was memory CD4+ T cells sorted from blood. Subset given: CD45RA-negative fraction. The receptors derive from a man aged 18 to 29 in good health.

J is TRBJ2-2 and V is TRBV5-6; 8 bases are shared with TRBD2. The V and J ends lost 3 bases and 1 base, in that order; junction bases with no gene match: 8. There are 17 residues in the CDR3. Germline values: CDR1 SGHDT, CDR2 YYEEEE. The CDR3 coding sequence is TGTGCCAGCAGCTCCACCGGGACTAGGGGGAACACCGGGGAGCTGTTTTTT. This codes for CASSSTGTRGNTGELFF.

This sequence joins TRBV27 and TRBJ1-2, with D maybe TRBD1 (5 bases). The germline V and J ends were trimmed by 8 bases and 5 bases, with 18 bases remaining between them. This CDR3 comprises 14 residues. CDR1 and CDR2 from the germline V gene are MNHEY and SMNVEV (reference sequence). CDR3 amino acids: CASGDWAGKYGYTF. As DNA, the CDR3 is TGTGCCAGCGGGGACTGGGCAGGGAAGTATGGCTACACCTTC.

This clone was seen a handful of times. The rearrangement links TRBV2 to TRBJ2-5, with 8 bases aligning to TRBD2. The CDR3 length is 14 residues. Per germline, CDR1 SNHLY and CDR2 FYNNEI. V shed 6 bases, J shed 1 base, and the junction held 4 bases outside the gene matches. CDR3 sequence reads: CASRRREAQETQYF. The CDR3 nucleotides are TGTGCCAGCAGAAGGCGGGAGGCCCAAGAGACCCAGTACTTC.

About this clone itself: This may come from a read error, since a much larger clone is one base off. V usage is TRBV4-2 and J usage is TRBJ2-4, with D tentatively TRBD2 (5 bases). This CDR3 spans 14 amino acids. V lost 4 bases and J 1 base, leaving 8 bases between the germline ends. Per the germline V gene, CDR1 is LGHNA and CDR2 is YNFKEQ. The CDR3 loop reads CASSRSGAKNIQYF. The CDR3 bases are TGTGCCAGCAGCCGGTCGGGGGCCAAAAACATTCAGTACTTC.

This clone turned up a few times. The chain combines TRBV6-6 with TRBJ1-5; D unresolved. From germline, CDR1 is MNHNY and CDR2 SVGAGI (reference sequence). This CDR3 is 14 amino acids long. The CDR3 here is CGTEKGGSNQPQHF. CDR3 nucleotides: TGTGGCACAGAAAAGGGCGGTAGCAATCAGCCCCAGCATTTT.

The chain recombines TRBV30 with TRBJ1-2; 8 bases match TRBD1. V shed 1 base, J shed 3 bases, and the junction held 7 bases outside the gene matches. From germline, CDR1 is GTSNPN and CDR2 SVGIG (reference sequence). The CDR3 totals 15 residues. The CDR3 loop is CAWSAGTGIYYGYTF. The CDR3 DNA reads as TGTGCCTGGAGTGCCGGGACAGGAATTTACTATGGCTACACCTTC.

V gene TRBV19 combines with J gene TRBJ2-1; no reliable D call. CDR1 is LNHDA and CDR2 is SQIVND in the germline V gene (reference sequence). Trimming removed 5 bases at V and 0 bases at J, with 14 bases between. CDR3 size: 16 residues. The CDR3 is CASSGLAPSSYNEQFF. As DNA, the CDR3 is TGTGCCAGTAGTGGCCTCGCTCCTAGCTCCTACAATGAGCAGTTCTTC.

V usage is TRBV7-2 and J usage is TRBJ1-1; unclear D gene. Trimming removed 4 bases at V and 1 base at J, with 10 bases between. CDR1 and CDR2 (germline): SGHTA, FQGNSA. The CDR3 has 14 residues. The CDR3 DNA sequence: TGTGCCAGCAGCTCCCGACCGCAGAACACTGAAGCTTTCTTT. It encodes CASSSRPQNTEAFF. Based on the CDR3 plus reference TRBV7-2 and TRBJ1-1, the full variable domain is GAGVSQSPSNKVTEKGKDVELRCDPISGHTALYWYRQSLGQGLEFLIYFQGNSAPDKSGLPSDRFSAERTGGSVSTLTIQRTQQEDSAVYLCASSSRPQNTEAFFGQGTRLTVV.

V gene TRBV7-2 combines with J gene TRBJ2-2, with 13 bases lining up with TRBD2. The CDR3 runs 18 residues. The germline gives CDR1 SGHTA, CDR2 FQGNSA. V was pared by 1 base and J by 7 bases, with 9 bases of the junction left unmatched. In DNA form, the CDR3 reads TGTGCCAGCAGCTTAGTTACTAGCGGGAGGGCCCTCGTCGGGGAGCTGTTTTTT. Protein: CASSLVTSGRALVGELFF.

V usage is TRBV7-6 and J usage is TRBJ1-6; no clear D gene. Germline V gene data show CDR1 as SGHVS and CDR2 as FNYEAQ. Trimming removed 0 bases at V and 6 bases at J, with 6 bases between. The CDR3 has 14 amino acids. CDR3 DNA sequence: TGTGCCAGCAGCTTAGCAGGGTTTAATTCACCCCTCCACTTT. Its translation is CASSLAGFNSPLHF.